This is a list of T cell receptor beta chains from one sample in a study of cytomegalovirus exposure and HLA in healthy donors. The table came from immunoSEQ multiplex PCR; TCRdb's copy has only in-frame clones and leaves some out. The sample records about 180,000 clones, 84% being singletons. The sample taken for sequencing was PBMCs. The receptors derive from a girl aged 2-10 years in good health and CMV-seropositive. Both conserved end residues are part of each CDR3. D genes are given only for firm matches. The size field is filled for only some rows; it gives once, few, many or a size class.

size	D	V	J	DNA	CDR3
.	TRBD2	TRBV2	TRBJ2-7	TGTGCCAGCAGTGAAGTGTCCAGCGGGGTCTCCTACGAGCAGTACTTC	CASSEVSSGVSYEQYF
once	TRBD2	TRBV6-1	TRBJ2-2	TGTGCCAGCAGGCCTAGCGGGAGAGGGTTCGGGGAGCTGTTTTTT	CASRPSGRGFGELFF
.	TRBD1	TRBV30	TRBJ2-1	TGTGCCTCCTCGACAGGGGGCGTCGAGCAGTTCTTC	CASSTGGVEQFF
.	TRBD2	TRBV30	TRBJ2-1	TGTGCCTGGAGTAGAGGACTAGCGGGGAACAATGAGCAGTTCTTC	CAWSRGLAGNNEQFF
.	TRBD1	TRBV11-2	TRBJ1-2	TGTGCCAGCAGCCTCCGGGACAGGGTAGAGGGCTACACCTTC	CASSLRDRVEGYTF
.	TRBD2	TRBV6-1	TRBJ2-2	TGTGCCAGCAAAACTAGCGGGGGTAACACCGGGGAGCTGTTTTTT	CASKTSGGNTGELFF
.	TRBD2	TRBV29-1	TRBJ2-3	TGCAGCGTCCGACGGGGAGGGAGAGGGGCAGATACGCAGTATTTT	CSVRRGGRGADTQYF
.	TRBD2	TRBV7-9	TRBJ2-7	TGTGCCAGCAGCCATAGGACTAGCGGGAGGTCTATCAGCTCCTACGAGCAGTACTTC	CASSHRTSGRSISSYEQYF
.	.	TRBV11-3	TRBJ1-2	TGTGCCAGCACCATGCACGGACAGCAATATGGCTACACCTTC	CASTMHGQQYGYTF
.	TRBD1	TRBV5-1	TRBJ1-6	TGCGCCAGCAGCCCGCGACAGGGTACAGGTTCACCCCTCCACTTT	CASSPRQGTGSPLHF
.	TRBD1	TRBV19	TRBJ1-1	TGTGCCAGTAGCATCACAGGGGGCTTGAACACTGAAGCTTTCTTT	CASSITGGLNTEAFF
.	TRBD1	TRBV6-1	TRBJ1-2	TGTGCCAGCAGTGGGGCCGCCATATACAGGACAGGGTGGAACTATGGCTACACCTTC	CASSGAAIYRTGWNYGYTF
.	TRBD2	TRBV11-3	TRBJ2-5	TGTGCCAGCAGCACAGGGACTAGCGGGACGTACTTC	CASSTGTSGTYF
.	TRBD1	TRBV10-3	TRBJ2-1	TGTGCCATCAGTGAGTCCGGCAGGGGGCCTCACAATGAGCAGTTCTTC	CAISESGRGPHNEQFF
.	.	TRBV18	TRBJ1-2	TGTGCCAGCTCACCAATTCACAATGGCTACACCTTC	CASSPIHNGYTF
.	.	TRBV6-5	TRBJ2-3	TGTGCCAGCAGTTGGGGGGAGGGCACAGATACGCAGTATTTT	CASSWGEGTDTQYF
.	.	TRBV4-1	TRBJ1-1	TGCGCCAGCATCTCCAGGGATTTGACTGAAGCTTTCTTT	CASISRDLTEAFF
once	.	TRBV11-3	TRBJ2-5	TGTGCCAGCAGCTTAGAAGGCGGAGAAGAGACCCAGTACTTC	CASSLEGGEETQYF
.	.	TRBV5-8	TRBJ1-6	TGTGCCAGCAGCCACTGGGACAAAATTTCTTCACCCCTCCACTTT	CASSHWDKISSPLHF
.	.	TRBV6-1	TRBJ1-3	TGTGCCAGCAGTGTCGGGGTGAGCTCTGGAAACACCATATATTTT	CASSVGVSSGNTIYF
.	TRBD2	TRBV6-1	TRBJ2-6	TGTGCCAGCAGTGAAGTGGGACTAGCGGGGGCATTTGGGGCCAACGTCCTGACTTTC	CASSEVGLAGAFGANVLTF
.	.	TRBV19	TRBJ1-5	TGTGCCAGTAGTATAAATGGGGCTAGCAATCAGCCCCAGCATTTT	CASSINGASNQPQHF